The 5 T cell receptor beta chains presented below share a single source sample, sequenced in a study of identical twins. TCRdb reprocessed the 5' RACE reads via MiXCR and lists one record per CDR3 protein. Of 400,000 or so distinct CDR3 sequences in the sample, 9% were seen once. The sample comprised naive T cells sorted from blood. These receptor sequences come from a woman between 45 and 60 years old in good health.

The V gene is TRBV6-1, the J gene TRBJ2-3; 9 bases are a match to TRBD1. Germline trimming cut 4 bases from V and 5 bases from J; bases unmatched to any gene: 4. In germline, CDR1 is MNHNS, CDR2 SASEGT. This CDR3 spans 14 amino acids. The CDR3 spells CASSATGGVDTQYF. In nucleotides, the CDR3 is TGTGCCAGCAGTGCGACAGGGGGTGTAGATACGCAGTATTTT.

The chain employs TRBV18 and TRBJ2-3, with 9 positions matching TRBD2. Trimming cost V 3 bases and J 6 bases; bases outside gene matches: 7. The CDR3 has 15 residues. Germline V gene data show CDR1 as KGHSH and CDR2 as LQKENI. CDR3 loop: CASSPDSGSGDTQYF. The CDR3 coding sequence is TGTGCCAGCTCACCGGATAGCGGGAGTGGTGATACGCAGTATTTT.

This clonotype was picked up a small number of times. The chain has TRBV4-1 and TRBJ2-7; no definite D call. From germline, CDR1 is MGHRA and CDR2 YSYEKL. V gave up 0 bases and J gave up 1 base, with 13 bases separating them. The CDR3 contains 16 residues. This chain's CDR3 is CASSQEEVQQSYEQYF. The CDR3 DNA reads as TGCGCCAGCAGCCAAGAAGAAGTGCAGCAGTCCTACGAGCAGTACTTC.

This chain uses TRBV5-1 with TRBJ2-1, with D unresolved. V lost 1 base and J lost 7, with 15 bases in between. This CDR3 has 15 residues. Per germline, CDR1 SGHRS and CDR2 YFSETQ. CDR3 DNA sequence: TGCGCCAGCAGCTTGCAAGAAGTATTGGCTAATGAGCAGTTCTTC. Amino acid sequence: CASSLQEVLANEQFF.

This clonotype was counted at least ten times. The CDR3 nucleotides are TGTGCCACCAGTGATACCAGACTACCTAACACCGGGGAGCTGTTTTTT. Translating gives CATSDTRLPNTGELFF. This chain links TRBV24-1 with TRBJ2-2; TRBD2 is a possible D gene (5 bases). Per the germline V gene, CDR1 is KGHDR and CDR2 is SFDVKD. The CDR3 length is 16 residues. Trimming shortened V by 3 bases and J by 2 bases, and 12 bases separated the two germline ends.